This T cell receptor beta chain stems from a study of CD8 T cells in Susac syndrome. The authors reverse transcribed roughly 0.5 to 1 ug RNA with random hexamers. TCRdb passed the immunoSEQ multiplex PCR reads through MiXCR, listing each CDR3 protein once. The data contain about 240,000 distinct CDR3 sequences, 90% to 97% of them singletons. Germline assignment: CDR1 LNHDA and CDR2 SQIVND (reference sequence). The length of the CDR3 is 18 residues. V was clipped by 7 bases and J by 0 bases; unmatched bases: 11. The T cells that were sequenced for TCR beta were CD8+ and CD4+ cells from blood. All included Susac syndrome patients satisfied recently defined diagnostic criteria for definite or probable disease. It was negative isolation that provided the CD8+ and CD4+ T cells, whereas TEMRA cells were enriched by FACS.

The chain couples TRBV19 to TRBJ2-6, with 8 bases matching TRBD1. Material for sequencing was CD4+ T cells from PBMCs. The TCR originated in a human donor with Susac syndrome. This chain's CDR3 is CASTQSTGASSGANVLTF. The CDR3 coding sequence is TGTGCCAGTACCCAATCGACAGGGGCGAGCTCTGGGGCCAACGTCCTGACTTTC.